The 6 T cell receptor beta chains in this list originate from one sample, sequenced in a study of T cells in Graves' hyperthyroidism and ophthalmopathy. RNA transcripts provided the source from which TCR beta CDR3 regions were amplified. During a first-round RT-PCR of the TCR CDR3, the HTBI primer set was used. TCRdb used MiXCR to reprocess the multiplex PCR reads, holding one entry per CDR3 protein. The profile shows roughly 600,000 distinct CDR3 sequences, 14% of them singletons. Sequencing used blood. The receptors were sampled from a woman aged 45-65 years with Graves' ophthalmopathy.

This clonotype was seen repeatedly, ten times or more. The chain has TRBV5-5 and TRBJ2-7, with 8 bases fitting TRBD1. CDR3 length equals 18 residues. V lost 0 bases and J lost 3; bases outside the gene matches: 14. Germline-derived CDR1 and CDR2 are SGHKS and YYEKEE (reference sequence). The CDR3: CASSLGTGPRGPHYEQYF. CDR3 DNA: TGTGCCAGCAGCTTGGGCACAGGTCCCAGGGGGCCTCACTACGAGCAGTACTTC.

To note about this clonotype: This clone may be a read error of a much larger clone one base away. This rearrangement joins TRBV12-3 or TRBV12-4 to TRBJ2-3, with D unresolved. The length of the CDR3 is 13 residues. The CDR3 DNA reads TGTGTCAGCAAAGGAGATAGCACAGATACGCAGTATTTT. Protein: CVSKGDSTDTQYF.

This clonotype was counted many times. The chain carries TRBV11-2 and TRBJ2-2; 7 bases agree with TRBD2. Germline trimming cut 1 base from V and 3 bases from J; bases unmatched to any gene: 2. The CDR3 is 15 residues long. Germline V gene data show CDR1 as SGHAT and CDR2 as FQNNGV. The CDR3 sequence: CASSLGGSYTGELFF. The DNA for the CDR3 is TGTGCCAGCAGCTTAGGCGGGAGTTACACCGGGGAGCTGTTTTTT.

This clonotype has at least ten counts. This chain uses TRBV11-1 with TRBJ1-1; D is perhaps TRBD1 (5 bases). Germline V CDR1 and CDR2: SGHAT, FQDESV (reference sequence). V was clipped by 5 bases and J by 6 bases, with 16 bases between them. The length of the CDR3 is 14 residues. The CDR3 protein is CASSPSGRFSEAFF. CDR3 coding DNA: TGTGCCAGCAGCCCATCGGGACGTTTCTCTGAAGCTTTCTTT.

This clonotype was counted at least ten times. This chain's CDR3 is CSARDGGGSLRKEQFF. CDR3 in DNA: TGCAGTGCTAGAGACGGTGGTGGGAGTCTAAGGAAGGAGCAGTTCTTC. This chain links TRBV20-1 with TRBJ2-1; perhaps TRBD2 as D (5 bases). Trimming left V 0 bases short and J 10 bases short, with 22 bases between. The CDR3 contains 16 residues. Germline CDR1 DFQATT, CDR2 SNEGSKA (reference sequence).

There are many counts of this clonotype. The CDR3 DNA reads TGTGCCAGCAGATCCGGGACCCCGGTCCCCTACGAGCAGTACTTC. Residues: CASRSGTPVPYEQYF. The V and J genes are TRBV28 and TRBJ2-7; D may correspond to TRBD1 or TRBD2 (5 bases each). Trimming took off 6 bases at V and 2 bases at J, with 17 bases between the two ends. Germline V gene lookup returns CDR1 MDHEN and CDR2 SYDVKM. The CDR3 spans 15 residues.